A single sample gave rise to the 20 T cell receptor beta chains below, sequenced in a study of beta chain features in type 1 diabetes. Study results and limitations: In every one of the four CD4+ subsets, TCRB CDR3s were moderately but significantly shorter in Type 1 diabetes patients.

Investigators reverse transcribed all isolated RNA, so they sequenced expressed TCRB transcripts. Produced via immunoSEQ multiplex PCR; TCRdb's table is partial and in-frame only. The repertoire consists of hundreds of thousands of clones, with roughly 12% occurring once and the leading ten covering 0.0095% to 0.011%. Their specific antigens are unknown. Sequenced: naive CD4+ T cells from blood. The receptors originated from a young woman with type 1 diabetes.

The CDR3 loop is CASSDWSGGAVDTQYF. The CDR3 DNA reads as TGTGCCAGCAGTGACTGGAGCGGGGGGGCCGTCGATACGCAGTATTTT. The chain combines TRBV6-4 with TRBJ2-3; 10 nucleotides line up with TRBD2. This CDR3 region has 16 residues. Germline CDR1 is MRHNA and CDR2 is SNTAGT. Trimming took 1 base from V and 6 from J; bases not matched to a gene: 7.

This sequence joins TRBV11-3 and TRBJ2-1; D is ambiguous. The V end was cut by 4 bases, the J end by 5 bases, with 6 bases between. Germline V gene sequence: CDR1 SGHNT, CDR2 YENEEA. The CDR3 sequence is 12 residues long. The CDR3 region has the DNA TGTGCCAGCAGCTACCGAGACAATGAGCAGTTCTTC. It specifies CASSYRDNEQFF.

This clone has just a few counts. The V call is TRBV6-5, the J call TRBJ1-1; D unresolved. This CDR3 has 15 residues. The ends were cut back, 0 bases at V and 0 bases at J, with 8 bases in the middle. Germline lookup yields CDR1 MNHEY and CDR2 SVGAGI. Here the CDR3 reads CASSYSSTLNTEAFF. In DNA form, the CDR3 reads TGTGCCAGCAGTTACTCGTCGACTTTGAACACTGAAGCTTTCTTT.

The chain uses TRBV9 and TRBJ1-1; the D is unclear. The CDR3 length is 15 residues. CDR1 SGDLS and CDR2 YYNGEE come from the germline V gene. Deletions cut 0 bases from V and 0 bases from J, with 9 bases between. The CDR3 here is CASSVGTGMNTEAFF. CDR3 nucleotides: TGTGCCAGCAGCGTAGGAACGGGTATGAACACTGAAGCTTTCTTT. The full variable domain, in which reference TRBV9 and TRBJ1-1 provide the parts outside the CDR3, is DSGVTQTPKHLITATGQRVTLRCSPRSGDLSVYWYQQSLDQGLQFLIQYYNGEERAKGNILERFSAQQFPDLHSELNLSSLELGDSALYFCASSVGTGMNTEAFFGQGTRLTVV.

This chain links TRBV5-4 with TRBJ2-1; 9 bases fit TRBD1. The CDR3 totals 17 residues. Germline CDR1 reads SGHNT; CDR2 reads YYREEE (reference sequence). The J segment lost 4 bases and the V segment lost 1 base, leaving 9 bases of the junction unmatched. The CDR3 DNA reads TGTGCCAGCAGCTTGCCCCCCGGGACAGGGAGGTACAATGAGCAGTTCTTC. It specifies CASSLPPGTGRYNEQFF.

This clone was detected once. This rearrangement joins TRBV6-1 to TRBJ2-1; D possibly corresponds to TRBD1 (5 bases). Germline CDR1 reads MNHNS; CDR2 reads SASEGT. V lost 2 bases, J lost 0 bases, and 8 bases lay in between. The CDR3 has 15 residues. CDR3 nucleotides: TGTGCCAGCAGTGAAAGCAGGGACTCCTACAATGAGCAGTTCTTC. Translating gives CASSESRDSYNEQFF.

This rearrangement joins TRBV13 to TRBJ1-3, with D possibly being TRBD1 (5 bases). The CDR3 extends over 13 amino acids. V was pared by 7 bases and J by 4 bases, with 11 bases between. Germline CDR1 PRHDT, CDR2 FYEKMQ (reference sequence). The DNA for the CDR3 is TGTGCCAGCACCTTCGACAGAGGAAACACCATATATTTT. It yields the protein CASTFDRGNTIYF.

CDR3 amino acids: CSARRGETQYF. In nucleotides, the CDR3 is TGCAGTGCCAGGCGGGGTGAGACCCAGTACTTC. The gene calls are TRBV20-1 and TRBJ2-5, with D tentatively TRBD2 (6 bases). V was pared by 6 bases and J by 5 bases, with 10 bases between. CDR1 is DFQATT and CDR2 is SNEGSKA in the germline V gene (reference sequence). The CDR3 covers 11 residues.

This clone was seen a handful of times. J is TRBJ1-5 and V is TRBV29-1; TRBD1 matches 10 bases. Losses at the gene ends were 7 bases for V and 5 bases for J; bases not matched to a gene: 5. There are 13 residues in the CDR3. In germline, CDR1 is SQVTM, CDR2 ANQGSEA. For the CDR3, the DNA is TGCAGCGCCTCGGACAGGGGGGATCAGCCCCAGCATTTT. Protein: CSASDRGDQPQHF.

The rearrangement joins TRBV5-4 to TRBJ2-5; D gene unclear. Germline CDR1 and CDR2: SGHNT and YYREEE (reference sequence). V was trimmed by 4 bases and J by 2 bases, leaving 3 bases between them. The CDR3 runs 11 residues. DNA of the CDR3: TGTGCCAGCAGCCTTCAAGAGACCCAGTACTTC. The encoded protein is CASSLQETQYF.

This clone appeared a few times. J is TRBJ1-5 and V is TRBV2; TRBD1 might be the D (6 bases). CDR1 and CDR2 from the germline V gene are SNHLY and FYNNEI. The CDR3 totals 15 residues. The germline V and J ends were trimmed by 6 bases and 2 bases, with 14 bases remaining between them. The CDR3 loop reads CASSQQGVGNQPQHF. In DNA form, the CDR3 reads TGTGCCAGCAGCCAACAGGGAGTGGGCAATCAGCCCCAGCATTTT. Based on the CDR3 plus reference TRBV2 and TRBJ1-5, the full variable domain is EPEVTQTPSHQVTQMGQEVILRCVPISNHLYFYWYRQILGQKVEFLVSFYNNEISEKSEIFDDQFSVERPDGSNFTLKIRSTKLEDSAMYFCASSQQGVGNQPQHFGDGTRLSIL.

This clone was observed a few times. The V and J genes are TRBV30 and TRBJ2-2, with 8 bases that match TRBD2. The V segment lost 2 bases and the J segment 7 bases; nucleotides outside the gene matches: 9. This CDR3 spans 15 amino acids. Germline CDR1 and CDR2: GTSNPN and SVGIG (reference sequence). The CDR3 DNA follows: TGTGCCTGGAGTACTACCGGGACTAGAGTCGGGGAGCTGTTTTTT. The encoded protein is CAWSTTGTRVGELFF.

The gene calls are TRBV6-5 and TRBJ2-3, with TRBD2 identical over 12 bases. The CDR3 consists of 15 residues. V trimming: 5 bases; J trimming: 6 bases; junction bases outside the gene matches: 6. The germline gives CDR1 MNHEY, CDR2 SVGAGI. In nucleotides, the CDR3 is TGTGCCAGCAGTAGACTAGCGGGAGTGGTGGATACGCAGTATTTT. This encodes CASSRLAGVVDTQYF.

The chain couples TRBV5-4 to TRBJ2-5; TRBD1 agrees at 10 bases. In germline, CDR1 is SGHNT, CDR2 YYREEE (reference sequence). V dropped 4 bases and J dropped 3; count of bases not matched to a gene: 3. The CDR3 sequence is 14 residues long. The CDR3, as DNA: TGTGCCAGCAGCCGGGACAGGGGAGAAGAGACCCAGTACTTC. Translated: CASSRDRGEETQYF.

This clone was found a few times. This chain uses TRBV30 with TRBJ2-4; D is possibly TRBD1 (5 bases). Germline V gene sequence: CDR1 GTSNPN, CDR2 SVGIG (reference sequence). The CDR3 totals 15 residues. Trimming stripped 2 bases from V and 4 bases from J, with 15 bases between. The CDR3 bases are TGTGCCTGGAGTAGGGGCCTGGGCCGTAAAAACATTCAGTACTTC. This translates into CAWSRGLGRKNIQYF.

This clone appeared a few times. CDR3 coding DNA: TGTGCCAGCAGCTTAAGAGGGCAGGGGGCAGCGGGCAATGAGCAGTTCTTC. Translating gives CASSLRGQGAAGNEQFF. The chain links TRBV7-9 to TRBJ2-1; TRBD1 agrees at 8 bases. Germline CDR1 reads SEHNR; CDR2 reads FQNEAQ (reference sequence). The CDR3 covers 17 residues. The trim removed 2 bases at V and 6 bases at J, leaving 12 bases unmatched.

This clone was detected a few times. DNA for the CDR3: TGTGCCAGCAGCCGACCGGGACAGGGCTTAGAAAAACTGTTTTTT. This translates into CASSRPGQGLEKLFF. The V gene is TRBV14, the J gene TRBJ1-4, with 9 bases matching TRBD1. This CDR3 has 15 residues. With 4 bases clipped from V and 8 bases from J, the junction kept 8 bases outside the gene matches. CDR1 and CDR2 from the germline V gene are SGHDN and FVKESK.

The rearrangement uses TRBV6-4 and TRBJ2-7, with 11 bases that match TRBD1. Germline V gene sequence: CDR1 MRHNA, CDR2 SNTAGT. Losses at the gene ends were 5 bases for V and 6 bases for J; bases not matched to a gene: 6. The length of the CDR3 is 14 residues. The CDR3 loop reads CASSPGQGGREQYF. CDR3 in DNA: TGTGCCAGCAGTCCGGGACAGGGGGGTCGCGAGCAGTACTTC.

The rearrangement links TRBV28 to TRBJ2-7; TRBD1 agrees at 9 bases. The germline V gene encodes CDR1 MDHEN and CDR2 SYDVKM. V dropped 6 bases and J dropped 5; count of bases not matched to a gene: 11. CDR3 length: 15 amino acids. The CDR3 coding sequence is TGTGCCAGCAGCCTACCCCGGACAGGGGAGGACGAGCAGTACTTC. It specifies CASSLPRTGEDEQYF.

This clone was seen a handful of times. The V and J genes are TRBV7-2 and TRBJ2-3; maybe TRBD1 (6 bases). The CDR3 extends over 14 amino acids. Trimming left V 0 bases short and J 4 bases short, with 8 bases between. Germline loops: CDR1 SGHTA, CDR2 FQGNSA. CDR3 protein: CASSLAYRADTQYF. The CDR3 coding sequence is TGTGCCAGCAGCTTAGCTTACAGGGCAGATACGCAGTATTTT.